This TCR beta chain came from a study of T cells in Graves' hyperthyroidism and ophthalmopathy. Whole-study context: Specimen type is peripheral blood, collected at initial diagnosis prior to any treatment.

The CDR3 has 16 amino acids. Trimming took 1 base from V and 3 from J; bases not matched to a gene: 8. Germline V gene sequence: CDR1 SGHAT, CDR2 FQNNGV. The CDR3 regions of TCR beta were amplified from RNA transcripts. First-round RT-PCR with HTBI primers amplified the TCR CDR3 region. TCRdb called the multiplex PCR reads again in MiXCR, with one record for every CDR3 protein. This table holds fewer than 750,000 distinct CDR3 sequences, about 15% found once. Study results and caveats: Ophthalmopathy was distinguished from stable hyperthyroidism by 13 V-J signatures. Within blood appeared most thyroid clonotypes that had expanded above 0.001.

This clonotype came up many times. Its specificity is not known. The material sequenced was blood. The rearrangement links TRBV11-2 to TRBJ2-7; 8 bases line up with TRBD2. The origin of this receptor is a woman in her forties with Graves' ophthalmopathy. The CDR3 sequence: CASSLVKTSVVYEQYF. For the CDR3, the DNA is TGTGCCAGCAGCTTAGTGAAGACTAGCGTAGTCTACGAGCAGTACTTC.